A selection of T cell receptor beta chains follows, all from one sample in a study of Graves' ophthalmopathy and Graves' hyperthyroidism. TCRdb reprocessed the multiplex PCR reads via MiXCR and lists one record per CDR3 protein. The sample consists of a few hundred thousand distinct CDR3 sequences, around 21% of them appearing once. Sample: peripheral blood. The receptor source for this set is a woman aged 18-30 years with stable Graves' hyperthyroidism. Each CDR3 is given with its conserved first and last residue. The D gene is left open where the match is weak. Rows may omit the clone size; those that give it use once, few, many or a size class.

size	D	V	J	DNA	CDR3
many	.	TRBV19	TRBJ2-4	TGTGCCAGTAGTATGTCACAGGGTACCAACATTCAGTACTTC	CASSMSQGTNIQYF
many	.	TRBV6-2/TRBV6-3	TRBJ1-5	TGTGCCAGCAGTTACCGTAGGGGAGATCAGCCCCAGCATTTT	CASSYRRGDQPQHF
once	.	TRBV24-1	TRBJ2-3	TGTGCCACCAGGCTCGCGGATACGCAGTATTTT	CATRLADTQYF
many	TRBD2	TRBV6-5	TRBJ2-7	TGTGCCAGCAGTTACGGGGCTAGCGGGCGATACGAGCAGTACTTC	CASSYGASGRYEQYF
few	.	TRBV9	TRBJ2-2	TGTGCCAGCAGCGGATATAACACCGGGGAGCTGTTTTTT	CASSGYNTGELFF
.	.	TRBV3-1	TRBJ1-1	TGTGCCAGCAGCCATTGGTGGCACCCCAACACTGAAGCTTTCTTT	CASSHWWHPNTEAFF
many	.	TRBV6-1	TRBJ1-1	TGTGCCAGCCCCTCGAGTCTCGGCCGTGAAGCTTTCTTT	CASPSSLGREAFF
many	.	TRBV5-1	TRBJ1-1	TGCGCCAGCAGCCGGGACGGGAACACTGAAGCTTTCTTT	CASSRDGNTEAFF
many	.	TRBV7-2	TRBJ2-4	TGTGCCAGCAGCTTAGCGTTGTATGACATTAAGTACTTC	CASSLALYDIKYF
many	.	TRBV11-1	TRBJ2-2	TGTGCCAGCAGCAAGGACACAATTAACACCGGGGAGCTGTTTTTT	CASSKDTINTGELFF
many	TRBD2	TRBV7-2	TRBJ2-5	TGTGCCAGCAGCTTAGCGGCTAGCGGGATCCAAGAGGCCCAGTACTTC	CASSLAASGIQEAQYF
.	.	TRBV10-3	TRBJ2-7	TGTGCCATCAGTGAGTGTTCAGGAGGACCTTTAGAGCAGTACTTC	CAISECSGGPLEQYF
many	.	TRBV12-3/TRBV12-4	TRBJ2-2	TGTGCCAGCAGCCTCCTCCGCACCGGGGAGCTGTTTTTT	CASSLLRTGELFF
many	.	TRBV6-5	TRBJ2-5	TGTGCCAGCAGTTACTCGGCAGGGCAAGAGACCCAGTACTTC	CASSYSAGQETQYF
many	TRBD2	TRBV19	TRBJ2-2	TGTGCCAGTAGTATACAAAGCGGGAGGGACGGGGAGCTGTTTTTT	CASSIQSGRDGELFF
many	TRBD2	TRBV11-2	TRBJ2-7	TGTGCCAGCAGCTTAGACCCGGGAGGGAGCTCCTACGAGCAGTACTTC	CASSLDPGGSSYEQYF
many	.	TRBV19	TRBJ2-7	TGTGCCACAGGGACCGTCTACGAGCAGTACTTC	CATGTVYEQYF
many	TRBD1	TRBV7-8	TRBJ1-2	TGTGCCAGCAGCTTAAGACCGGACAGGGGGCGGGGTGGCTACACCTTC	CASSLRPDRGRGGYTF
.	.	TRBV2	TRBJ2-7	TGTGCCAGCAACCCGAGGGAAAGTACCTACGAGCAGTACTTC	CASNPRESTYEQYF
.	TRBD1	TRBV6-2/TRBV6-3	TRBJ2-7	TGTGCCAGCGCTGAAGGACAGGTTGAAGAGCAGTACTTC	CASAEGQVEEQYF
many	.	TRBV20-1	TRBJ2-7	TGCAGTGCTGCACTAGCCGAACCCTACGAGCAGTACTTC	CSAALAEPYEQYF
.	.	TRBV2	TRBJ2-5	TGTGCCAGCATTGGGACTGGGAGAGAGACCCAGTACTTC	CASIGTGRETQYF
many	TRBD1	TRBV2	TRBJ1-1	TGTGCCAGCATTCCGACAGGGGTCAACACTGAAGCTTTCTTT	CASIPTGVNTEAFF
many	TRBD2	TRBV12-3/TRBV12-4	TRBJ2-2	TGTGCCAGCAGTTCAACTAGCGAGGGCGGGGAGCTGTTTTTT	CASSSTSEGGELFF
many	.	TRBV6-1	TRBJ1-1	TGTGCCAGCAGGGATGACGAGAACACTGAAGCTTTCTTT	CASRDDENTEAFF
many	.	TRBV29-1	TRBJ1-1	TGCAGCTCGGGACAACCGAACACTGAAGCTTTCTTT	CSSGQPNTEAFF
.	.	TRBV27	TRBJ2-7	TGTGCCAACAGTTTAGGTGGCGGGACACGGCGAACCTACGAGCTGTACTTC	CANSLGGGTRRTYELYF
many	.	TRBV6-5	TRBJ1-2	TGTGCCAGCAGTTCCCTTGGACAGCTCTATGGCTACACCTTC	CASSSLGQLYGYTF
.	TRBD1	TRBV7-2	TRBJ1-6	TGTGCCAGCAGCCAAGGACAGGGAAATTCACCCCTCCACTTT	CASSQGQGNSPLHF
many	.	TRBV28	TRBJ1-5	TGTGCCAGCAGTTTGCCTACCGGGGCAGCCTATCAGCCCCAGCATTTT	CASSLPTGAAYQPQHF
many	.	TRBV19	TRBJ1-1	TGTGCCAGTAGTAGCGACGGTGGGGAAGCTTTCTTT	CASSSDGGEAFF
many	.	TRBV3-1	TRBJ2-7	TGTGCCAGCAGCCAAGAGAGCCTTAGACCCTACGAGCAGTACTTC	CASSQESLRPYEQYF
few	.	TRBV28	TRBJ1-2	TGTGCCAGCAGTTTAGGGGCACTGGGGGGCCGAGGGGTAGGGAGTGGCTACACCTTC	CASSLGALGGRGVGSGYTF
many	TRBD1	TRBV6-2/TRBV6-3	TRBJ1-2	TGTGCCAGCAGTCCGCAGGGGGCGCATCTCTATGGCTACACCTTC	CASSPQGAHLYGYTF
many	.	TRBV6-2/TRBV6-3	TRBJ1-1	TGTGCCAGCAGTTACCTTCCCGGGGGTACTGAAGCTTTCTTT	CASSYLPGGTEAFF
.	.	TRBV6-2/TRBV6-3	TRBJ2-5	TGTGCCAGCAGTTACGACGCAGAAGAAGAGACCCAGTACTTC	CASSYDAEEETQYF
many	TRBD1	TRBV7-9	TRBJ2-5	TGTGCCAGCAGCTCGCCGACAGGGGGGGAAGAGACCCAGTACTTC	CASSSPTGGEETQYF
many	.	TRBV20-1	TRBJ1-1	TGCAGTGCTTCGGGTACAGGAGAGAACACTGAAGCTTTCTTT	CSASGTGENTEAFF
many	.	TRBV28	TRBJ2-7	TGTGCCAGCAGCGAACGGACACTCAGCTCCTACGAGCAGTACTTC	CASSERTLSSYEQYF
few	TRBD1	TRBV18	TRBJ2-7	TGTGCCAGCGCCATCAGGGGGCCCTACGAGCAGTACTTC	CASAIRGPYEQYF
many	.	TRBV11-1	TRBJ1-1	TGTGCCAGCAGCTCCTACAGGGTCACTGAAGCTTTCTTT	CASSSYRVTEAFF
many	TRBD1	TRBV20-1	TRBJ2-5	TGCAGCGCAAAAAGGACAGGAGTTGTTGAGACCCAGTACTTC	CSAKRTGVVETQYF